What follows describes a single TCR beta chain. Between the trimmed V and J ends, which lost 4 bases and 1 base, there was a span of 14 bases. This CDR3 is built from 16 residues. Germline V gene lookup returns CDR1 SGHDT and CDR2 YYEEEE. This sample was included in a study of control samples from healthy donors and cancer patients. Sequencing used immunoSEQ multiplex PCR; TCRdb keeps in-frame clones, though not all of them. The repertoire includes 200,000 or so clones, about nine tenths of them detected once, and about 2% sits in the top ten. This receptor was identified in a man under 40 in good health. This chain links TRBV5-6 with TRBJ2-2; perhaps D is TRBD1 or TRBD2 (7 bases each). Sequenced input: blood. The CDR3 DNA reads TGTGCCAGCAGCGGCGGGGGACAGCTGAACACCGGGGAGCTGTTTTTT. Its translation is CASSGGGQLNTGELFF.